What follows is one T cell receptor (beta chain) and its context. This entry belongs to a study of T cell changes during pregnancy in multiple sclerosis. Generated by immunoSEQ multiplex PCR, the TCRdb table keeps only in-frame clones and is missing some. The repertoire includes about 30,000 clones, around 90% of them detected once, and approximately 0.43% sits in the top ten. V was cut by 6 bases and J by 4 bases, with 10 bases left in between. The CDR3 is made up of 13 amino acids. Germline V gene lookup returns CDR1 KGHSH and CDR2 LQKENI. The sample here was CD4+ T cells from peripheral blood mononuclear cells, taken in the second trimester of pregnancy. The clonotype was recovered from a female donor in good health, enrolled as a control in a pregnancy study. V gene TRBV18 combines with J gene TRBJ1-5; D gene ambiguous. Written as DNA, the CDR3 is TGTGCCAGCTCTCTTGACATGAATCAGCCCCAGCATTTT. It codes for CASSLDMNQPQHF.